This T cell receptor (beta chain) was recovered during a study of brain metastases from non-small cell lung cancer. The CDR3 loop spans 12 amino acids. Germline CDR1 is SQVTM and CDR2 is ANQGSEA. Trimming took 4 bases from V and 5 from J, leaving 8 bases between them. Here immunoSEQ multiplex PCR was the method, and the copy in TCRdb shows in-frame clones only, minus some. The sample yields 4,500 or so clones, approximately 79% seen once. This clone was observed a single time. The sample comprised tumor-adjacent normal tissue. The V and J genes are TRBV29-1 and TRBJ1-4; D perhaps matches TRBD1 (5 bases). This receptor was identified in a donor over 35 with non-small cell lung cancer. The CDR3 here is CSVVAGNEKLFF. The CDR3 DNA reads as TGCAGCGTTGTGGCAGGGAATGAAAAACTGTTTTTT. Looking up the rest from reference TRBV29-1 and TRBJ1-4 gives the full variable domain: SAVISQKPSRDICQRGTSLTIQCQVDSQVTMMFWYRQQPGQSLTLIATANQGSEATYESGFVIDKFPISRPNLTFSTLTVSNMSPEDSSIYLCSVVAGNEKLFFGSGTQLSVL.